Listed here are 15 T cell receptor beta chains from one sample, sequenced in a study of T-cell memory formation after mild COVID-19 (dated by TCRdb to the early 2020s). Library preparation used 5' RACE. Reads for this sample came from an Illumina NovaSeq 6000. TCRdb redid the processing of the public reads, applying fastp at Q25 and MiXCR, and retained in-frame beta chains. Records with the same CDR3 protein are collapsed into one entry carrying the most frequent genes and DNA. This sample gives around 250,000 distinct CDR3 sequences in total; 16% of them show up just once. The top ten clones comprise 22% of the sample. Sequenced: PBMCs or a T cell subset sorted from them (not recorded which). The receptors originated from a man younger than 35 who had mild COVID-19 (a few samples of this study predate the infection). The sample titles of this study are shuffled in the database, so cell type and time point are left out; the donor was told from shared clones.

This clonotype has just a few counts. This chain connects TRBV7-9 to TRBJ1-1, with 7 bases that match TRBD1. The V gene end was trimmed by 5 bases and the J gene end by 11 bases; junction bases not matched to a gene: 8. Germline V gene sequence: CDR1 SEHNR, CDR2 FQNEAQ (reference sequence). This CDR3 has 12 amino acids. The CDR3 here is CASSGTVYEAFF. The CDR3 nucleotides read TGTGCCAGCAGCGGGACAGTTTATGAGGCTTTCTTT.

This clonotype was seen repeatedly, ten times or more. This chain links TRBV28 with TRBJ1-1, with D uncertain. The V end lost 3 bases, the J end lost 3 bases, and 8 bases lay between the germline ends. Germline V lookup: CDR1 MDHEN, CDR2 SYDVKM. The CDR3 runs 13 residues. The CDR3 region is CASSLKQYTEAFF. CDR3 DNA sequence: TGTGCCAGCAGTTTGAAACAGTACACTGAAGCTTTCTTT.

The chain couples TRBV11-1 to TRBJ2-1, with TRBD1 matching over 7 bases. Looked up from germline, CDR1 is SGHAT and CDR2 is FQDESV (reference sequence). Trimming took 0 bases from V and 1 from J; bases not matched to a gene: 6. There are 17 residues in the CDR3. The CDR3 DNA reads as TGTGCCAGCAGCTTAGCGCGCAGGGGGTCGTCCTACAATGAGCAGTTCTTC. This codes for CASSLARRGSSYNEQFF. Together with reference TRBV11-1 and TRBJ2-1, the CDR3 gives the full variable domain: EAEVAQSPRYKITEKSQAVAFWCDPISGHATLYWYRQILGQGPELLVQFQDESVVDDSQLPKDRFSAERLKGVDSTLKIQPAELGDSAMYLCASSLARRGSSYNEQFFGPGTRLTVL.

This clonotype was counted only a few times. The chain links TRBV6-5 to TRBJ1-5; D not resolved. CDR3 size: 13 residues. V dropped 6 bases and J dropped 2 bases, with 8 bases sitting between them. Germline assignment: CDR1 MNHEY and CDR2 SVGAGI. The CDR3 here is CASRAGGNQPQHF. DNA for the CDR3: TGTGCCAGCAGAGCCGGCGGCAATCAGCCCCAGCATTTT.

This clonotype was seen a handful of times. This chain uses TRBV4-2 with TRBJ1-2, with D perhaps TRBD1 (5 bases). The length of the CDR3 is 14 residues. V was pared by 0 bases and J by 6 bases, with 11 bases between. Germline CDR1 LGHNA, CDR2 YNFKEQ. CDR3: CASSQETEGHGYTF. The CDR3 DNA reads TGTGCCAGCAGCCAAGAGACCGAGGGACATGGCTACACCTTC.

The chain employs TRBV4-2 and TRBJ2-2, with D uncertain. Germline V lookup: CDR1 LGHNA, CDR2 YNFKEQ. V was cut by 0 bases and J by 0 bases, with 11 bases left in between. The CDR3 sequence is 17 residues long. The CDR3 loop reads CASSQEIADANTGELFF. CDR3 in DNA: TGTGCCAGCAGCCAAGAGATTGCGGATGCGAACACCGGGGAGCTGTTTTTT.

The chain joins TRBV12-3 or TRBV12-4 to TRBJ1-2, with TRBD1 as a possible D gene (5 bases). V was trimmed by 6 bases and J by 7 bases, leaving 12 bases between them. The CDR3 extends over 12 amino acids. The CDR3 loop reads CASSPDRLGYTF. CDR3 nucleotides: TGTGCCAGCAGCCCCGACAGACTTGGCTACACCTTC.

Here the CDR3 DNA reads TGTGCCAGCAGCCAACCCCAGGGGACAGGGGTTGGCACAGATACGCAGTATTTT. Translating gives CASSQPQGTGVGTDTQYF. The chain links TRBV7-9 to TRBJ2-3; 10 bases agree with TRBD1. Trimming at V came to 5 bases and at J to 1 base, leaving 12 bases not matched to a gene. This CDR3 is 18 amino acids long. Germline CDR1 and CDR2: SEHNR and FQNEAQ (reference sequence).

The table lists this clonotype with a few counts. The V and J genes are TRBV7-9 and TRBJ1-1; D is possibly TRBD1 (5 bases). Trimming left V 4 bases short and J 8 bases short, with 14 bases between. This CDR3 contains 13 residues. CDR1 is SEHNR and CDR2 is FQNEAQ in the germline V gene (reference sequence). CDR3 coding DNA: TGTGCCAGCAGCTCCCCGGCCGGGGGAGAAGCTTTCTTT. Protein product: CASSSPAGGEAFF.

The gene calls are TRBV4-2 and TRBJ1-6; no definite D call. V shed 0 bases and J shed 7 bases, with 7 bases lying between them. In germline, CDR1 is LGHNA, CDR2 YNFKEQ. This CDR3 contains 14 residues. Written as DNA, the CDR3 is TGTGCCAGCAGCCAAGATGGGGTCAATTCACCCCTCCACTTT. Translated: CASSQDGVNSPLHF.

This clonotype was seen more than once but under ten times. The genes are TRBV10-3 and TRBJ1-5; a possible D gene is TRBD1 (6 bases). There are 12 residues in the CDR3. The germline V and J ends were trimmed by 8 bases and 2 bases, with 7 bases remaining between them. Germline CDR1 reads ENHRY; CDR2 reads SYGVKD. The chain's CDR3 is CAISGGNQPQHF. The CDR3 nucleotides read TGTGCCATCTCAGGGGGCAATCAGCCCCAGCATTTT.

This clonotype has a handful of counts. The chain combines TRBV5-1 with TRBJ2-3; the match to TRBD2 covers 10 bases. The ends lost 0 bases at V and 2 bases at J; junction bases unmatched: 3. CDR3 length equals 16 residues. Germline CDR1 and CDR2: SGHRS and YFSETQ. The CDR3 is CASSLGTSGNTDTQYF. As DNA, the CDR3 is TGCGCCAGCAGCTTGGGGACTAGCGGCAACACAGATACGCAGTATTTT.

This clonotype was counted only a few times. The rearrangement uses TRBV5-1 and TRBJ2-1; D is possibly TRBD1 or TRBD2 (6 bases each). This CDR3 spans 13 amino acids. CDR1 is SGHRS, CDR2 YFSETQ, per germline. The CDR3 reads CVSSVGGSGEQFF. The DNA for the CDR3 is TGCGTCTCCAGCGTGGGGGGCTCGGGTGAGCAGTTCTTC.

This chain uses TRBV18 with TRBJ2-1; D remains ambiguous. The CDR3 totals 13 residues. Germline assignment: CDR1 KGHSH and CDR2 LQKENI. V lost 3 bases and J lost 7, with 10 bases in between. CDR3 in DNA: TGTGCCAGCTCACCCCTCGCGGTGAATGAGCAGTTCTTC. This encodes CASSPLAVNEQFF.

This clonotype has only a few counts. The chain carries TRBV5-1 and TRBJ1-5; the match to TRBD1 covers 7 bases. This CDR3 has 13 residues. Germline trimming cut 4 bases from V and 4 bases from J; bases unmatched to any gene: 2. Per the germline V gene, CDR1 is SGHRS and CDR2 is YFSETQ. This CDR3 is CASSPGQNQPQHF. The CDR3 DNA is TGCGCCAGCAGCCCGGGACAGAATCAGCCCCAGCATTTT.